The present TCR beta chain was sequenced within a study of control samples from healthy donors and cancer patients (dated by TCRdb to between 2020 and 2021). A word on this clone: The antigen it recognizes is unknown. Base quality data are lacking; no much larger clone is found one base away.

The method was the immunoSEQ multiplex PCR assay. TCRdb stores this immuneACCESS table with in-frame sequences only. Part of the clones is absent; in the studies checked, under half of the shortfall reflects unresolved V genes, and no reason is known for the rest. The sample profile shows around 160,000 clones; approximately 94% of them were found once. 5.5% to 7.5% of the sample belongs to the ten largest clones. CDR1 and CDR2 are read off the germline V gene as SGHNT and YENEEA. V loses 1 base, J loses 6 bases, and the germline ends lie 1 base apart. The CDR3, from cysteine to phenylalanine, totals 11 residues. Only the CDR3 DNA stays, 33 bases, in frame from base 1.

The receptor was derived from a man aged 18 to 30 in good health. The specimen was blood. The V and J segments used are TRBV11-3 and TRBJ2-1; the D gene remains uncertain. The bases are TGTGCCAGCAGCTTAGCCAATGAGCAGTTCTTC. This is translated as CASSLANEQFF.